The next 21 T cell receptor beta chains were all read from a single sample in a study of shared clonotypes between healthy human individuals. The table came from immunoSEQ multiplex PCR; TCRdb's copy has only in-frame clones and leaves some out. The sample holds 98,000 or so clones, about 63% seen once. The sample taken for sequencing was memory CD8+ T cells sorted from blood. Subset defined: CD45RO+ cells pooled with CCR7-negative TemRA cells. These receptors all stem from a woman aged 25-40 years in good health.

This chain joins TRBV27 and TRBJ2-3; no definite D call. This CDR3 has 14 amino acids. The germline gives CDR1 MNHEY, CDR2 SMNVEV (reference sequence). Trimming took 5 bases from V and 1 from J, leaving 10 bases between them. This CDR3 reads CASSPHLGTDTQYF. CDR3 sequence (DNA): TGTGCCAGCAGTCCACACCTGGGCACAGATACGCAGTATTTT.

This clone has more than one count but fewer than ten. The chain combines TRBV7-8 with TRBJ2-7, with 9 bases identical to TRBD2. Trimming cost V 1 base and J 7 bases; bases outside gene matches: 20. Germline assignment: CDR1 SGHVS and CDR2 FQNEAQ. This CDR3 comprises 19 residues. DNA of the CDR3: TGTGCCAGCAGCTTAGATCTGTGGCTAGCGGGATCCCCCGCCGGAGAGCAGTACTTC. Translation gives CASSLDLWLAGSPAGEQYF.

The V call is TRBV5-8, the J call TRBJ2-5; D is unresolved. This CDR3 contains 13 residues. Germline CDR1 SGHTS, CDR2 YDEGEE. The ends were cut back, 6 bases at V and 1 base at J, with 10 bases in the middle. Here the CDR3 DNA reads TGTGCCAGCAACCGTGGAAGCCAAGAGACCCAGTACTTC. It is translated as CASNRGSQETQYF.

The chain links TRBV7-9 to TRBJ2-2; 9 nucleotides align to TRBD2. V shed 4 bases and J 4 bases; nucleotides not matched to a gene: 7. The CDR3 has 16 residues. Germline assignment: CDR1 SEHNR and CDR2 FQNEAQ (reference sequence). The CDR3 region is CASSSPIAGVTGELFF. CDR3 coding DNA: TGTGCCAGCAGCTCCCCAATAGCGGGAGTCACCGGGGAGCTGTTTTTT. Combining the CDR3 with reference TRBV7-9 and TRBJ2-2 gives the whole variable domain DTGVSQNPRHKITKRGQNVTFRCDPISEHNRLYWYRQTLGQGPEFLTYFQNEAQLEKSRLLSDRFSAERPKGSFSTLEIQRTEQGDSAMYLCASSSPIAGVTGELFFGEGSRLTVL.

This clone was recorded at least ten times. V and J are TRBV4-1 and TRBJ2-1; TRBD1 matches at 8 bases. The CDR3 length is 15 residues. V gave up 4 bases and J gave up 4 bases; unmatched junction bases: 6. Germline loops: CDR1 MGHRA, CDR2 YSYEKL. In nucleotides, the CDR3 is TGCGCCAGCAGCCCCACACAGGGGGAGTACAATGAGCAGTTCTTC. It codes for CASSPTQGEYNEQFF.

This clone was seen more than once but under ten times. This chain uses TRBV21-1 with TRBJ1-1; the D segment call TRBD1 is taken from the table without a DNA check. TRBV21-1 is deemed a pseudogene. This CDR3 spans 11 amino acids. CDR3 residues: CASSGAGEAFF. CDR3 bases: TGTGCCAGCAGCGGGGCCGGTGAAGCTTTCTTT.

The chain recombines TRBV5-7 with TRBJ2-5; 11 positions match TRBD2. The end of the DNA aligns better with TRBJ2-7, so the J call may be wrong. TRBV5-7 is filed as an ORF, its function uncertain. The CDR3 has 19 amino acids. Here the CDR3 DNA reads TGTGCCAGCAGCTTGGACCTTGAACTAGCGGGAGAAATTCCCCACGAGCAGTACTTC. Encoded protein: CASSLDLELAGEIPHEQYF.

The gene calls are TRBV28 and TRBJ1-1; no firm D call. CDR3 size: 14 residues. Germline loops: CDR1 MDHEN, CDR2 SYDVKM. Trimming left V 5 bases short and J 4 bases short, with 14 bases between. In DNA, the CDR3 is TGTGCCAGCAGTAGGGTTTCCAGAGTCACTGAAGCTTTCTTT. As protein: CASSRVSRVTEAFF.

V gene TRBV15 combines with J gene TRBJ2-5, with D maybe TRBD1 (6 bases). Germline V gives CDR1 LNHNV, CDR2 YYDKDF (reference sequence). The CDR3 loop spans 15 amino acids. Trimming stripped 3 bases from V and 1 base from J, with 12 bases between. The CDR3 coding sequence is TGTGCCACCAGCAGGCTCCAACAGGGCCAAGAGACCCAGTACTTC. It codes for CATSRLQQGQETQYF.

This chain's CDR3 is CASREMASGLWSLGELFF. CDR3 bases: TGTGCCAGCAGGGAAATGGCTAGCGGGCTCTGGTCCCTCGGGGAGCTGTTTTTT. V is TRBV2 and J is TRBJ2-2; 8 positions match TRBD2. The CDR3 loop spans 18 amino acids. Unmatched junction bases numbered 19, after V lost 6 bases and J lost 7 bases. Germline V gives CDR1 SNHLY, CDR2 FYNNEI.

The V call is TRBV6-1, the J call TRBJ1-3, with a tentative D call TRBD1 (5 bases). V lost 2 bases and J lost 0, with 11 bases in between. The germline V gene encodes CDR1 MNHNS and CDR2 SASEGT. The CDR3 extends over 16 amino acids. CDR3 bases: TGTGCCAGCAGTGAAATGGGGCCGTACTCTGGAAACACCATATATTTT. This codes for CASSEMGPYSGNTIYF.

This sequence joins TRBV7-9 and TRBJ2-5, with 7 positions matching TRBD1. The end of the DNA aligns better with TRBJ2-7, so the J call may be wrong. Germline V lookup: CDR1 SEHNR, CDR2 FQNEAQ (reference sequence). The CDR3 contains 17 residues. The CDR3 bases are TGTGCCAGCCGTCCAAGGCTCGAGGGGACAGACTCCTACGAGCAGTACTTC. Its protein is CASRPRLEGTDSYEQYF.

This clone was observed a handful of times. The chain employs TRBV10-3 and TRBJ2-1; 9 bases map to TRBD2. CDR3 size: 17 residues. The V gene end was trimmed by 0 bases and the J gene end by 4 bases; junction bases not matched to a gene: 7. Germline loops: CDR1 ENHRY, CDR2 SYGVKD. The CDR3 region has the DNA TGTGCCATCAGTGAGTCCGTCGCTAGCGGGGATTACAATGAGCAGTTCTTC. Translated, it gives CAISESVASGDYNEQFF.

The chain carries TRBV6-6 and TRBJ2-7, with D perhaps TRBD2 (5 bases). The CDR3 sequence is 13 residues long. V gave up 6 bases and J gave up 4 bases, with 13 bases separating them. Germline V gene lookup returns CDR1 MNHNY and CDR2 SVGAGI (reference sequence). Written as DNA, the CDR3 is TGTGCCAGCAGCATGGGGAGCAGATACGAGCAGTACTTC. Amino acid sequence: CASSMGSRYEQYF.

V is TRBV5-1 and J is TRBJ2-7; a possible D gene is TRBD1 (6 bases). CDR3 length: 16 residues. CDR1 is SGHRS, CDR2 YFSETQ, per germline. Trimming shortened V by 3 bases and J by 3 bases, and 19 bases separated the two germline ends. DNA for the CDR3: TGCGCCAGCAGCTATGCCCTAGGGGGTATCGGCTACGAGCAGTACTTC. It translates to CASSYALGGIGYEQYF.

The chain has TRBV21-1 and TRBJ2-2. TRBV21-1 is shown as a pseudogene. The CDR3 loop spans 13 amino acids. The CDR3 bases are TGTGCCAGCGGGGTAGCAAATACCGGGGAGCTGTTTTTT. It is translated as CASGVANTGELFF.

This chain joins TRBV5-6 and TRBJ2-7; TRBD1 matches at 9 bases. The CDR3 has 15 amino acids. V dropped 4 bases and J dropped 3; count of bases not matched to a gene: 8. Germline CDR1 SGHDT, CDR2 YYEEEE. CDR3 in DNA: TGTGCCAGCAGCCTTACCGGGACAGGGTTCTACGAGCAGTACTTC. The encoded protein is CASSLTGTGFYEQYF.

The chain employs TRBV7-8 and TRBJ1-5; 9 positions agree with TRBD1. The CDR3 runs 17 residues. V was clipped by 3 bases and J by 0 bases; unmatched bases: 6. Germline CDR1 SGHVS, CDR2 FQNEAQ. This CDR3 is CASSFGLTGGSNQPQHF. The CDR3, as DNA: TGTGCCAGCAGCTTTGGATTGACAGGGGGTAGCAATCAGCCCCAGCATTTT.

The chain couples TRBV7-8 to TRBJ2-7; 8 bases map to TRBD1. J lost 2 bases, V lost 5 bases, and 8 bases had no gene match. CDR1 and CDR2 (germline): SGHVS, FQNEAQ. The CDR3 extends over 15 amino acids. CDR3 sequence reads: CASSLPTGDPYEQYF. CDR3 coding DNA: TGTGCCAGCAGCCTCCCGACAGGGGACCCCTACGAGCAGTACTTC.

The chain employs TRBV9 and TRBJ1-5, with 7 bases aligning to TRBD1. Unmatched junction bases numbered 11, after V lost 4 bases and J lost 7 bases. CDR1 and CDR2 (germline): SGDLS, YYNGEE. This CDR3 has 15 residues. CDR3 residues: CASSPYPRGGQPQHF. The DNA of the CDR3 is TGTGCCAGCAGCCCCTACCCCAGGGGGGGGCAGCCCCAGCATTTT.

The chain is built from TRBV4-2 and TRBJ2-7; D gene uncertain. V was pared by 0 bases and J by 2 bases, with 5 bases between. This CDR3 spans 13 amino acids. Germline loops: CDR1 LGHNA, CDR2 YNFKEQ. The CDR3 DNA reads TGTGCCAGCAGCCAAGACTACGCCTACGAGCAGTACTTC. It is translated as CASSQDYAYEQYF.